The 8 T cell receptor beta chains presented below share a single source sample, sequenced in a study of blood T cell repertoires in COVID-19. Sequenced by immunoSEQ multiplex PCR; TCRdb stores in-frame clones only, minus some. The profile shows more than 80,000 clones, around 88% of them singletons. The sample consisted of peripheral blood. These receptors all come from a man aged 45-65 years with active COVID-19.

The V and J genes are TRBV7-9 and TRBJ1-5; 12 bases align to TRBD1. Looked up from germline, CDR1 is SEHNR and CDR2 is FQNEAQ (reference sequence). Trimming took 2 bases from V and 6 from J; bases not matched to a gene: 8. The CDR3 spans 17 residues. Here the CDR3 reads CASSLLGQGATGQPQHF. In nucleotides, the CDR3 is TGTGCCAGCAGCTTATTGGGACAGGGGGCGACTGGTCAGCCCCAGCATTTT. Based on the CDR3 plus reference TRBV7-9 and TRBJ1-5, the full variable domain is DTGVSQNPRHKITKRGQNVTFRCDPISEHNRLYWYRQTLGQGPEFLTYFQNEAQLEKSRLLSDRFSAERPKGSFSTLEIQRTEQGDSAMYLCASSLLGQGATGQPQHFGDGTRLSIL.

This sequence joins TRBV6-2 or TRBV6-3 and TRBJ2-5; TRBD1 aligns across 7 bases. The CDR3 is 14 residues long. Germline V gene lookup returns CDR1 MNHEY and CDR2 SVGEGT. Trimming at V came to 6 bases and at J to 1 base, leaving 5 bases not matched to a gene. For the CDR3, the DNA is TGTGCCAGCAGCCAGGGACAGATCCAAGAGACCCAGTACTTC. Encoded protein: CASSQGQIQETQYF.

The chain has TRBV7-2 and TRBJ2-3; 8 nucleotides line up with TRBD2. V lost 5 bases, J lost 4 bases, and 8 bases stayed unmatched. The length of the CDR3 is 15 residues. CDR1 and CDR2 (germline): SGHTA, FQGNSA. For the CDR3, the DNA is TGTGCCAGCAGCCCCCCGGGGGGGGGCTCAGATACGCAGTATTTT. Its protein is CASSPPGGGSDTQYF.

In this sample, this clone turned up a few times. The chain couples TRBV25-1 to TRBJ2-5; D is possibly TRBD1 (6 bases). Looked up from germline, CDR1 is MGHDK and CDR2 is SYGVNS. With 1 base removed from V and 5 bases from J, the gap between germline ends came to 14 bases. The CDR3 loop spans 15 amino acids. The DNA for the CDR3 is TGTGCCAGCAGTGAATCAGGGGTAGGGTTGGAGACCCAGTACTTC. Translated, it gives CASSESGVGLETQYF.

The chain employs TRBV7-3 and TRBJ2-3, with D possibly TRBD1 on 5 matching bases. Germline V gene sequence: CDR1 SGHTA, CDR2 FQGTGA. This CDR3 spans 15 amino acids. V lost 4 bases and J lost 4, with 15 bases in between. The CDR3 here is CASSSIIQGSDTQYF. The CDR3 bases are TGTGCCAGCAGCTCAATAATCCAGGGTTCAGATACGCAGTATTTT.

The chain is built from TRBV27 and TRBJ2-1, with D perhaps matching TRBD1 (6 bases). Trimming took 0 bases from V and 10 from J, leaving 10 bases between them. This CDR3 contains 13 residues. Germline assignment: CDR1 MNHEY and CDR2 SMNVEV (reference sequence). CDR3 loop: CASSLSWGQEQFF. The CDR3 DNA follows: TGTGCCAGCAGTTTATCTTGGGGGCAAGAGCAGTTCTTC.

The chain recombines TRBV29-1 with TRBJ2-5; 8 bases fit TRBD1. This CDR3 comprises 14 residues. After removal of 6 bases from V and 7 bases from J, the junction contained 13 bases not matched to a gene. Germline V gene sequence: CDR1 SQVTM, CDR2 ANQGSEA. The CDR3 loop is CSVTSLQGAGTQYF. DNA of the CDR3: TGCAGCGTAACAAGCCTCCAGGGGGCAGGGACCCAGTACTTC.

V is TRBV5-1 and J is TRBJ2-5; maybe TRBD1 (6 bases). The CDR3 length is 13 residues. Trimming shortened V by 1 base and J by 3 bases, and 7 bases separated the two germline ends. Per the germline V gene, CDR1 is SGHRS and CDR2 is YFSETQ. The CDR3 protein is CASSLPGEETQYF. CDR3 nucleotides: TGCGCCAGCAGCTTGCCAGGGGAAGAGACCCAGTACTTC.